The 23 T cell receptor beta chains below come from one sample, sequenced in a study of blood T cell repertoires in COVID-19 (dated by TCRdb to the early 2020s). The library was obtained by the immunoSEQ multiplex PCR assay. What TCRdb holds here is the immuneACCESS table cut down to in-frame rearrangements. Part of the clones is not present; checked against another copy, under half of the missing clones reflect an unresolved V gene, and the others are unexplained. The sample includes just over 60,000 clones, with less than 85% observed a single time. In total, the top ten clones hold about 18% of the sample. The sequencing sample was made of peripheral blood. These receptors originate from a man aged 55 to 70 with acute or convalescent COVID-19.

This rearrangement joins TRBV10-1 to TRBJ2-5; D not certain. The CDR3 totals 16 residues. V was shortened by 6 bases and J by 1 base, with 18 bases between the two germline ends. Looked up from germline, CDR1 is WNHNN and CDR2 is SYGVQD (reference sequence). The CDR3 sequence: CASSGLLGSTQETQYF. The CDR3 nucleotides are TGCGCCAGCAGCGGTCTATTGGGCTCTACCCAAGAGACCCAGTACTTC.

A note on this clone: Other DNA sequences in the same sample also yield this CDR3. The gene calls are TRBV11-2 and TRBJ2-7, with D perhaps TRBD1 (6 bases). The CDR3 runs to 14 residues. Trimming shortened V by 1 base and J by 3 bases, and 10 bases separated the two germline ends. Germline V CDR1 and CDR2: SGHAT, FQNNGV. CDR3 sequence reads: CASSLGQGYYEQYF. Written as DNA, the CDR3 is TGTGCCAGCAGCTTAGGTCAGGGGTACTACGAGCAGTACTTC.

CDR3: CASSEARSYGYTF. CDR3 DNA sequence: TGTGCCAGCAGTGAAGCGAGATCCTATGGCTACACCTTC. The rearrangement uses TRBV2 and TRBJ1-2; D remains ambiguous. The ends were cut back, 0 bases at V and 4 bases at J, with 6 bases in the middle. This CDR3 contains 13 residues. Germline CDR1 is SNHLY and CDR2 is FYNNEI.

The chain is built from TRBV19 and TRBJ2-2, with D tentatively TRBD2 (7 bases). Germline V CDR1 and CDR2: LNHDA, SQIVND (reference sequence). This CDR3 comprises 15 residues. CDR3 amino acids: CATRGGTANTGELFF. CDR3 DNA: TGTGCTACTCGCGGGGGCACTGCGAACACCGGGGAGCTGTTTTTT.

CDR3 DNA: TGTGCCAGCAGCGTTTACAGGAGCTCTGGGGCCAACGTCCTGACTTTC. Its protein is CASSVYRSSGANVLTF. The V call is TRBV9, the J call TRBJ2-6; a weak D match, TRBD1 (5 bases). The V and J ends lost 2 bases and 0 bases respectively, with 9 bases between them. Germline-derived CDR1 and CDR2 are SGDLS and YYNGEE. This CDR3 region has 16 residues.

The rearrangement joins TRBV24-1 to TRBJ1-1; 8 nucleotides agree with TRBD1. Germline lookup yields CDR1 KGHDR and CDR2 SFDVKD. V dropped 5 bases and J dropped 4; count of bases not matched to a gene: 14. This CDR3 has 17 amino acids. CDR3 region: CATSGPAGTGGRTEAFF. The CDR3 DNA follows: TGTGCCACCAGTGGTCCCGCGGGGACAGGCGGCCGCACTGAAGCTTTCTTT.

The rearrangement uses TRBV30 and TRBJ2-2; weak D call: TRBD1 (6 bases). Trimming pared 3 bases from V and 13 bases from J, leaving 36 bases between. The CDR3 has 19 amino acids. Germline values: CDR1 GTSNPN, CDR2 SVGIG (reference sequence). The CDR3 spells CAWSRDLKRVVTSSRGLFF. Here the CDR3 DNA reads TGTGCCTGGAGCAGGGACCTTAAACGGGTCGTTACTTCCAGCAGGGGGCTGTTTTTT.

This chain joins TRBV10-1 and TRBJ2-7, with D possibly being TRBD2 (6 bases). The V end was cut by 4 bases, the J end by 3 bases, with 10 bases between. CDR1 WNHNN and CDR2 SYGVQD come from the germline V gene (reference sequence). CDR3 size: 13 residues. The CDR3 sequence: CASSGGTLYEQYF. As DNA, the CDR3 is TGCGCCAGCAGTGGCGGGACCCTCTACGAGCAGTACTTC.

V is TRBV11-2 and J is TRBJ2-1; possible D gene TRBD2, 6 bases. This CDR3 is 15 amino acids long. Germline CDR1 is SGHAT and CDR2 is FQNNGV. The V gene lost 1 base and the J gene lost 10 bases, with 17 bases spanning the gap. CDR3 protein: CASSLAPNAEGEQFF. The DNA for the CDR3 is TGTGCCAGCAGCTTAGCCCCTAACGCGGAGGGGGAGCAGTTCTTC.

DNA for the CDR3: TGTGCCAGCAGCCCCCTCTTGCGGGAGGGTGAGCAGTTCTTC. This codes for CASSPLLREGEQFF. The chain uses TRBV7-2 and TRBJ2-1, with TRBD2 matching over 9 bases. The germline gives CDR1 SGHTA, CDR2 FQGNSA. V lost 5 bases and J lost 9; bases outside the gene matches: 8. This CDR3 region has 14 residues.

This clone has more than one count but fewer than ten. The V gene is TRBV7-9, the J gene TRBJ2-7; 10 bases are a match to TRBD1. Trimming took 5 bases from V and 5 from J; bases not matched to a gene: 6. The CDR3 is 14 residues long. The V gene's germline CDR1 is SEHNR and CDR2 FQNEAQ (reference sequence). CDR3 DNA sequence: TGTGCCAGCAGCACGGGACAGGGGCACGACGAGCAGTACTTC. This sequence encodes CASSTGQGHDEQYF.

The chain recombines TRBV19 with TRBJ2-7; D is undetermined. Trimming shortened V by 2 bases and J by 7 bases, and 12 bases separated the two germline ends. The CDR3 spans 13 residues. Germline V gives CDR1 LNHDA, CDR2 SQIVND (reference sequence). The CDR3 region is CASSIPSVQEQYF. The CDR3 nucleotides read TGTGCCAGTAGTATACCCTCAGTCCAGGAGCAGTACTTC.

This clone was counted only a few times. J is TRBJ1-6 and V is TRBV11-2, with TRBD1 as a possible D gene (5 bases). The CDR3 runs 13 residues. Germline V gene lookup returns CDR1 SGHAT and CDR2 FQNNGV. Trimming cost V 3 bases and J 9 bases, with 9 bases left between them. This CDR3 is CASSLGGGSPLHF. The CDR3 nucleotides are TGTGCCAGCAGCTTGGGGGGAGGTTCACCCCTCCACTTT. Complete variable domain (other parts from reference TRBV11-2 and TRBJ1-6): EAGVAQSPRYKIIEKRQSVAFWCNPISGHATLYWYQQILGQGPKLLIQFQNNGVVDDSQLPKDRFSAERLKGVDSTLKIQPAKLEDSAVYLCASSLGGGSPLHFGNGTRLTVT.

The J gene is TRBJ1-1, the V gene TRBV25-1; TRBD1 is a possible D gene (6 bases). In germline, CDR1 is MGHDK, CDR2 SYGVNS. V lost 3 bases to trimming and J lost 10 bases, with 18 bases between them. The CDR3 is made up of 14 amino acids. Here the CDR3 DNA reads TGTGCCAGCAGTGAGACCGGACAGCGTCAGGGAGCTTTCTTT. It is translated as CASSETGQRQGAFF.

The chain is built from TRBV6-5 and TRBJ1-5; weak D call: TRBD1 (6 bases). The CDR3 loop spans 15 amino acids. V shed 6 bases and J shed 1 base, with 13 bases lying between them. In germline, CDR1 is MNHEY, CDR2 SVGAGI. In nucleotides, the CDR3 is TGTGCCAGCAGACCCCAGGGGTCGAGCAATCAGCCCCAGCATTTT. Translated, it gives CASRPQGSSNQPQHF.

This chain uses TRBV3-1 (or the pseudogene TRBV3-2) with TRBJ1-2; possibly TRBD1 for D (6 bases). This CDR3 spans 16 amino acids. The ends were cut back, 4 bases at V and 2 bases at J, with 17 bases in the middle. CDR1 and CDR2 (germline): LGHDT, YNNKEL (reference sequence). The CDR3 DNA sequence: TGTGCCAGCAGCCGGGGAGTAAAACAGGGAAACTATGGCTACACCTTC. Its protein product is CASSRGVKQGNYGYTF.

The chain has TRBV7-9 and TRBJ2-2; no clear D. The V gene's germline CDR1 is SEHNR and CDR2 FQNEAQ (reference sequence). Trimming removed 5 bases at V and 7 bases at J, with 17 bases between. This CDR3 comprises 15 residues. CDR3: CASSHRSQVIGELFF. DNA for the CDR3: TGTGCCAGCAGCCACCGATCCCAGGTGATCGGGGAGCTGTTTTTT.

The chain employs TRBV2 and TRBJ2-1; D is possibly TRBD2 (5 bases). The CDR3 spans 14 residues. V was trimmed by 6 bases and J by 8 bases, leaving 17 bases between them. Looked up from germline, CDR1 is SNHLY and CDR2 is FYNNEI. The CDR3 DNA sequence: TGTGCCAGCAGGCTAGCCGGAGTTCTGTATGAGCAGTTCTTC. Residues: CASRLAGVLYEQFF.

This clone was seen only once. The CDR3 sequence: CASSFGTALGETQYF. As DNA, the CDR3 is TGCGCCAGCAGCTTCGGGACAGCCCTGGGGGAGACCCAGTACTTC. V usage is TRBV5-1 and J usage is TRBJ2-5, with 7 nucleotides matching TRBD1. The germline V gene has CDR1 SGHRS and CDR2 YFSETQ. The J segment lost 5 bases and the V segment lost 2 bases, leaving 9 bases of the junction unmatched. This CDR3 comprises 15 residues.

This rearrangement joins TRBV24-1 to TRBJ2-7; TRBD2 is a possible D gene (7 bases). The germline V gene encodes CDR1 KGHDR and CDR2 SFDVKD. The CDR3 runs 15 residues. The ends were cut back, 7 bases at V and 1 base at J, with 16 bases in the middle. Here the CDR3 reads CATSIKKGGSYEQYF. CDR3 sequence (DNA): TGTGCCACCAGCATAAAAAAGGGGGGGTCCTACGAGCAGTACTTC.

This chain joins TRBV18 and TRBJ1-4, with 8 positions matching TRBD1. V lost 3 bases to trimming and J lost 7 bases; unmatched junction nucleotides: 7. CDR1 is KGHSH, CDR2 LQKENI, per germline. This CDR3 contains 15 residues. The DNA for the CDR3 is TGTGCCAGCTCACCCCCCGGACAGGGACCTGAAAAACTGTTTTTT. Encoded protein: CASSPPGQGPEKLFF.

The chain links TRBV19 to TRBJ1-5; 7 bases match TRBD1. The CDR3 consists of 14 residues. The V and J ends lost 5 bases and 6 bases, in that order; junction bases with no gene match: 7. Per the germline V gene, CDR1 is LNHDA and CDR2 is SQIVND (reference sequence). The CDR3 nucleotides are TGTGCCAGTAGTCCGCAACAGGGGAGTCAGCCCCAGCATTTT. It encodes CASSPQQGSQPQHF.

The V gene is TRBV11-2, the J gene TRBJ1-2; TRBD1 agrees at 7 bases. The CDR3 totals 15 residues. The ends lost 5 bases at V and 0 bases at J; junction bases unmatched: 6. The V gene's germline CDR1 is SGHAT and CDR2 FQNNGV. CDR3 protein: CASSPRDRANYGYTF. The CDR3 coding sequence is TGTGCCAGCAGCCCCCGGGACAGAGCTAACTATGGCTACACCTTC.